This T cell receptor (beta chain) came from a study of T-cell reconstitution after alpha-beta-depleted transplantation in children. This clonotype was observed at least ten times. Unique molecular identifiers were incorporated into the prepared TCRbeta library. TCRdb processed the PCR reads anew with MiXCR; each CDR3 protein has one entry. The table has about 610,000 distinct CDR3 sequences, over 9.5% seen once. This CDR3 is built from 12 residues. Trimming pared 5 bases from V and 4 bases from J, leaving 8 bases between. Per the germline V gene, CDR1 is SGHTA and CDR2 is FQGNSA. The J gene is TRBJ1-1, the V gene TRBV7-2; no definite D call. The TCR was taken from a human donor who donated a stem cell graft to a child with acute myeloid leukemia. The input for sequencing was PBMCs from the stem cell graft donor, taken from the stem cell graft. CDR3 coding DNA: TGTGCCAGCAGCCCACATATCACTGAAGCTTTCTTT. Residues: CASSPHITEAFF.